This T cell receptor (beta chain) was retrieved from a study of regulatory T cells in long-lasting Graves disease. Assembly of TCR beta libraries relied on iRepertoire HTBI primers together with Arm-PCR of CDR3 regions. TCRdb analysed the multiplex PCR reads with MiXCR anew, one entry per CDR3 protein. This sample has 300,000 to 450,000 distinct CDR3 sequences, with roughly a sixth found just once. Described time point: newly diagnosed GD, antithyroid drugs for less than 3 months. RNA isolated from PBMCs was used to make the TCR library. In its sample, this clonotype was seen many times. Antigen unknown. Findings and caveats of the study: It was in persistent disease that TRBV28, TRBJ1-2 and TRBJ2-5 were favored. Whereas more than 950 public clonotypes were shared by new patients, persistent patients shared more, at roughly 3,000.

The germline gives CDR1 SNHLY, CDR2 FYNNEI. This CDR3 region has 16 residues. V lost 2 bases to trimming and J lost 7 bases, with 20 bases between them. This clonotype was obtained from a female donor with Graves disease. Here the sequenced sample was peripheral blood mononuclear cells (PBMCs), taken at new diagnosis, from a patient treated with antithyroid drugs. V is TRBV2 and J is TRBJ1-1, with D perhaps TRBD1 (5 bases). In DNA, the CDR3 is TGTGCCAGCAGTGAAACGAGGGGTACCCTTGGGAGTGAAGCTTTCTTT. It yields the protein CASSETRGTLGSEAFF.